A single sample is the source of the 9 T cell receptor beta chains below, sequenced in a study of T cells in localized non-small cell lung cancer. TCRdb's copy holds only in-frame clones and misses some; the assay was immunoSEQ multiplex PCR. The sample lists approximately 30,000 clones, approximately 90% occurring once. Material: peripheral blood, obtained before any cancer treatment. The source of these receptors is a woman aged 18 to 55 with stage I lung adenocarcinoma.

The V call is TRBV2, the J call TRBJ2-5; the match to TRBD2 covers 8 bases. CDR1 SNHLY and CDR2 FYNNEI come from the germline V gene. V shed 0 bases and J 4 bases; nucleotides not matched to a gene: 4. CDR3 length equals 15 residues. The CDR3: CASSEAPSGRETQYF. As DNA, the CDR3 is TGTGCCAGCAGTGAAGCGCCGAGCGGGAGAGAGACCCAGTACTTC.

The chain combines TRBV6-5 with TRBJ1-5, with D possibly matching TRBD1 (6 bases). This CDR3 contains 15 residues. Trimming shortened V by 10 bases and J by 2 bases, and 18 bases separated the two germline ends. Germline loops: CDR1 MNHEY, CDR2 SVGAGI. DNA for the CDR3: TGTGCCAAAAGATCCGGGACAACACGCAATCAGCCCCAGCATTTT. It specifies CAKRSGTTRNQPQHF.

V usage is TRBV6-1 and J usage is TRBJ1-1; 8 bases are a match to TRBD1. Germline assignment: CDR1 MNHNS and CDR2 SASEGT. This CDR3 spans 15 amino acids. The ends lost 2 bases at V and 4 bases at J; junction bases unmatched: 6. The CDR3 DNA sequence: TGTGCCAGCAGTGAATGGGCAGGGGGCTTCACTGAAGCTTTCTTT. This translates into CASSEWAGGFTEAFF.

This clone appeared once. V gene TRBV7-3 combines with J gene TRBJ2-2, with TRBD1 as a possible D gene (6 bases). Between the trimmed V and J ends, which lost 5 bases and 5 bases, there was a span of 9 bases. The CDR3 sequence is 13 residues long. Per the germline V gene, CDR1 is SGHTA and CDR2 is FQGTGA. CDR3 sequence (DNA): TGTGCCAGCAGCCGGCAGGGGACCGGGGAGCTGTTTTTT. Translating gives CASSRQGTGELFF. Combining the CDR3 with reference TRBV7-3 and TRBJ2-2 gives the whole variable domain GAGVSQTPSNKVTEKGKYVELRCDPISGHTALYWYRQSLGQGPEFLIYFQGTGAADDSGLPNDRFFAVRPEGSVSTLKIQRTERGDSAVYLCASSRQGTGELFFGEGSRLTVL.

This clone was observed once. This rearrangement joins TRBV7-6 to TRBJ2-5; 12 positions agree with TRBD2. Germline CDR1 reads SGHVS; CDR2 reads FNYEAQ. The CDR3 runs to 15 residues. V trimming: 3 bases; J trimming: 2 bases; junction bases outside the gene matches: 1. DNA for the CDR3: TGTGCCAGCAGCTTTCTAGCGGGAGGGCAAGAGACCCAGTACTTC. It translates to CASSFLAGGQETQYF.

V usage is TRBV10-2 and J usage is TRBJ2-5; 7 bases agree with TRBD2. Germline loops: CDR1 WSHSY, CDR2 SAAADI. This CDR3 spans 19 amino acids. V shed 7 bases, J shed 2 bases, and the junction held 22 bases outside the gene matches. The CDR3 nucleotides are TGCGCCAGCAAACCTTTGGGCGGGAGTCCCGTTGCCTGGCAAGAGACCCAGTACTTC. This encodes CASKPLGGSPVAWQETQYF.

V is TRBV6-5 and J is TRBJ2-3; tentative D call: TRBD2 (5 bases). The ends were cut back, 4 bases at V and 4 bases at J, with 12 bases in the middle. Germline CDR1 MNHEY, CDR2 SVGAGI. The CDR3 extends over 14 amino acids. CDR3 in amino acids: CASSLEGVADTQYF. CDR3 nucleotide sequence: TGTGCCAGCAGTTTAGAGGGAGTGGCAGATACGCAGTATTTT.

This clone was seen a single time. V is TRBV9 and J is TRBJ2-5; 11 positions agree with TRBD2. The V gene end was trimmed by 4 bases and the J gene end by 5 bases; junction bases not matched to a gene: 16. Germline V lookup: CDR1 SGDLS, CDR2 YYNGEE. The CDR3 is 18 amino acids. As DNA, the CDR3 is TGTGCCAGCAGCCCCGCCGGTAGCGGGAGGGCCTTCAGGGAGACCCAGTACTTC. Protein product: CASSPAGSGRAFRETQYF.

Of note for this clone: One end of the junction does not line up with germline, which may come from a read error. DNA of the CDR3: TGCGCCAGCAGCCGCCGGGAGCAAGGGACCCAGTACTTC. Protein: CASSRREQGTQYF. This chain connects TRBV5-1 to TRBJ2-5; D is possibly TRBD2 (6 bases). This CDR3 spans 13 amino acids. Germline CDR1 and CDR2: SGHRS and YFSETQ.